This record concerns one TCR beta chain sequence. Antigen unknown. The sample is drawn from a study of OX40 agonist ivuxolimab in advanced cancers. Across the whole study: Patients were given ivuxolimab, an antibody that agonizes OX40 (CD134). Regarding the study as a whole: Circulating CD4+ and CD8+ T cells showed clonal expansion by week 6 at 0.1 to 3.0 mg/kg.

The CDR3 loop spans 18 amino acids. CDR1 is LGHNA, CDR2 YNFKEQ, per germline. Trimming cost V 0 bases and J 6 bases; bases outside gene matches: 9. Repertoires were generated with immunoSEQ multiplex PCR, while TCRdb's copy carries only in-frame clones and drops some. The profile shows approximately 83,000 clones, over 75% of them singletons. The chain has TRBV4-2 and TRBJ2-2; 11 nucleotides line up with TRBD2. The input for sequencing was CD4+ or CD8+ T cells sorted from blood, taken in a trial of the OX40 agonist ivuxolimab. The TCR comes from an adult with an advanced solid tumor such as melanoma, head and neck, liver or kidney cancer. CDR3 sequence (DNA): TGTGCCAGCAGCCAAGAATTAAATCTAGCGGGGGGCGCCGGGGAGCTGTTTTTT. This encodes CASSQELNLAGGAGELFF.